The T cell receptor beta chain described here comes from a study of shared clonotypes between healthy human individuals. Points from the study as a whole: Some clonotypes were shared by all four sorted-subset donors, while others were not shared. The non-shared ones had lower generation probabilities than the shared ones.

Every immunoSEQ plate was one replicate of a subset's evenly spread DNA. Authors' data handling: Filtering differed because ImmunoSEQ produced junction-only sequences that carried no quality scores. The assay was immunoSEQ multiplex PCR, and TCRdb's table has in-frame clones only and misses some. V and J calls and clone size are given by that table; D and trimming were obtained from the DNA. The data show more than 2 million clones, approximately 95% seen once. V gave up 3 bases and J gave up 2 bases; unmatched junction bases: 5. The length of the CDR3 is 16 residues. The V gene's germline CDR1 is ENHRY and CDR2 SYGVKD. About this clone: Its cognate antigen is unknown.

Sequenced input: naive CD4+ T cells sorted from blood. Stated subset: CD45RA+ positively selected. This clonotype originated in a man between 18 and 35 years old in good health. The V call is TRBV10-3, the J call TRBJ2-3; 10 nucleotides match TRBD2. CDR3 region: CAISEIAGGSTDTQYF. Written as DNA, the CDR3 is TGTGCCATCAGTGAAATAGCGGGGGGATCCACAGATACGCAGTATTTT.